Listed here are 17 T cell receptor beta chains from one sample, sequenced in a study of HIV-infected patients and healthy controls. One entry per CDR3 protein results from TCRdb running MiXCR on the 5' RACE reads. Of some 67,000 distinct CDR3 sequences listed, about a sixth are singletons. Sequencing used CD4+ T cells from blood. Every receptor here comes from a human donor in good health.

V and J are TRBV12-3 or TRBV12-4 and TRBJ1-2, with D possibly matching TRBD1 (5 bases). Deletions cut 3 bases from V and 4 bases from J, with 9 bases between. The CDR3 contains 13 residues. As DNA, the CDR3 is TGTGCCAGCAGTTTCTGGGACCTCTATGGCTACACCTTC. Protein: CASSFWDLYGYTF.

This clonotype was seen at least ten times. Written as DNA, the CDR3 is TGCAGTGCGAGTCCCGGGACAGGGGCCACCGGGATAGGGACAGATACGCAGTATTTT. Encoded protein: CSASPGTGATGIGTDTQYF. The chain carries TRBV20-1 and TRBJ2-3, with 10 nucleotides matching TRBD1. This CDR3 region has 19 residues. V was pared by 6 bases and J by 3 bases, with 21 bases of the junction left unmatched. CDR1 and CDR2 from the germline V gene are DFQATT and SNEGSKA (reference sequence).

This clonotype occurred a few times. The chain has TRBV7-2 and TRBJ2-7; D gene uncertain. CDR1 is SGHTA and CDR2 is FQGNSA in the germline V gene. Between the trimmed V and J ends, which lost 5 bases and 3 bases, there was a span of 14 bases. This CDR3 contains 14 residues. CDR3: CASSPMASLYEQYF. In nucleotides, the CDR3 is TGTGCCAGCAGCCCAATGGCATCTCTCTACGAGCAGTACTTC.

This clonotype was counted a single time. The chain employs TRBV7-2 and TRBJ2-1; no reliable D call. The length of the CDR3 is 14 residues. The germline CDR1 and CDR2 sequences are SGHTA and FQGNSA. V gave up 5 bases and J gave up 6 bases, with 14 bases separating them. CDR3 nucleotide sequence: TGTGCCAGCAGCCCCTCGCCCCCCTCCAATGAGCAGTTCTTC. Amino acid sequence: CASSPSPPSNEQFF. The full variable domain, its missing parts supplied by reference TRBV7-2 and TRBJ2-1, is GAGVSQSPSNKVTEKGKDVELRCDPISGHTALYWYRQSLGQGLEFLIYFQGNSAPDKSGLPSDRFSAERTGGSVSTLTIQRTQQEDSAVYLCASSPSPPSNEQFFGPGTRLTVL.

In this sample, this clonotype turned up a few times. The rearrangement uses TRBV6-5 and TRBJ2-4; D gene unclear. Trimming took 2 bases from V and 0 from J, leaving 14 bases between them. The CDR3 has 17 amino acids. Germline V gene lookup returns CDR1 MNHEY and CDR2 SVGAGI. This CDR3 reads CASSYPKGSLAKNIQYF. The CDR3, as DNA: TGTGCCAGCAGTTACCCCAAGGGCAGTTTAGCCAAAAACATTCAGTACTTC.

This clonotype was seen ten or more times. This chain uses TRBV6-5 with TRBJ2-3, with D possibly TRBD2 on 5 matching bases. V was cut by 7 bases and J by 6 bases, with 17 bases left in between. This CDR3 contains 14 residues. The germline CDR1 and CDR2 sequences are MNHEY and SVGAGI. The CDR3 is CASMRAHSGDTQYF. In DNA form, the CDR3 reads TGTGCCAGCATGAGGGCACACTCCGGTGATACGCAGTATTTT.

This clonotype showed up just a few times. The chain recombines TRBV19 with TRBJ2-1; 11 bases align to TRBD2. Germline assignment: CDR1 LNHDA and CDR2 SQIVND (reference sequence). This CDR3 region has 15 residues. With V trimmed by 4 bases and J by 9 bases, 8 bases remained unmatched. CDR3: CASSNPSGRSAEQFF. The CDR3 nucleotides are TGTGCCAGTAGTAACCCTAGCGGGAGGTCGGCTGAGCAGTTCTTC.

This sequence joins TRBV7-2 and TRBJ2-3; 13 positions match TRBD2. J was trimmed by 6 bases and V by 5 bases; bases with no gene match: 14. The V gene's germline CDR1 is SGHTA and CDR2 FQGNSA. CDR3 length: 18 residues. The CDR3 loop is CASSSLLAGGPGLDTQYF. CDR3 in DNA: TGTGCCAGCAGCAGCCTACTAGCGGGGGGGCCTGGTTTGGATACGCAGTATTTT.

A few counts support this clonotype. This rearrangement joins TRBV28 to TRBJ1-6; D perhaps matches TRBD1 (5 bases). Trimming took 5 bases from V and 4 from J, leaving 9 bases between them. Germline V gene data show CDR1 as MDHEN and CDR2 as SYDVKM. The CDR3 covers 14 residues. The CDR3, as DNA: TGTGCCAGCAGTCTCGGGGGTTATAATTCACCCCTCCACTTT. Encoded protein: CASSLGGYNSPLHF.

This chain joins TRBV9 and TRBJ1-2; 8 positions agree with TRBD1. V was pared by 0 bases and J by 4 bases, with 5 bases of the junction left unmatched. The CDR3 loop spans 15 amino acids. Germline CDR1 and CDR2: SGDLS and YYNGEE. The CDR3 coding sequence is TGTGCCAGCAGCGTAGATGGGACAGGACGCTATGGCTACACCTTC. It specifies CASSVDGTGRYGYTF.

The chain has TRBV20-1 and TRBJ1-3; D gene ambiguous. The CDR3 is made up of 13 amino acids. Trimming removed 3 bases from V and 2 bases from J, with 8 bases in between. The germline CDR1 and CDR2 sequences are DFQATT and SNEGSKA (reference sequence). For the CDR3, the DNA is TGCAGTGCTAGGGGCAGTACTGGAAACACCATATATTTT. Protein product: CSARGSTGNTIYF.

This clonotype was counted between two and nine times. The chain recombines TRBV7-2 with TRBJ2-3; 7 positions agree with TRBD1. The CDR3 consists of 16 residues. V was clipped by 1 base and J by 7 bases; unmatched bases: 11. Germline CDR1 reads SGHTA; CDR2 reads FQGNSA. This chain's CDR3 is CASSLVGVNRGNTQYF. In nucleotides, the CDR3 is TGTGCCAGCAGCTTAGTAGGCGTGAACAGGGGAAATACGCAGTATTTT. The whole variable domain, filled in from reference TRBV7-2 and TRBJ2-3, reads GAGVSQSPSNKVTEKGKDVELRCDPISGHTALYWYRQSLGQGLEFLIYFQGNSAPDKSGLPSDRFSAERTGGSVSTLTIQRTQQEDSAVYLCASSLVGVNRGNTQYFGPGTRLTVL.

In this sample, this clonotype turned up a few times. The rearrangement uses TRBV20-1 and TRBJ2-1, with unresolved D. Trimming stripped 1 base from V and 5 bases from J, with 9 bases between. Germline CDR1 reads DFQATT; CDR2 reads SNEGSKA (reference sequence). The CDR3 contains 13 residues. The CDR3 loop is CSARAATNNEQFF. DNA of the CDR3: TGCAGTGCTAGAGCGGCTACCAACAATGAGCAGTTCTTC.

In this sample, this clonotype turned up a few times. CDR3 DNA: TGTGCCAGCAGCTTACGACAGGGAAACTACAATGAGCAGTTCTTC. It translates to CASSLRQGNYNEQFF. V usage is TRBV7-2 and J usage is TRBJ2-1, with 7 bases matching TRBD1. CDR1 and CDR2 from the germline V gene are SGHTA and FQGNSA. The CDR3 has 15 amino acids. The junction had 4 bases not matched to a gene; V was cut back by 2 bases and J by 3 bases.

This clonotype was observed a handful of times. The chain is built from TRBV11-2 and TRBJ2-1; 10 bases match TRBD1. Per germline, CDR1 SGHAT and CDR2 FQNNGV. With 7 bases clipped from V and 6 bases from J, the junction kept 6 bases outside the gene matches. The CDR3 spans 14 residues. CDR3 protein: CASTGQGEGNEQFF. As DNA, the CDR3 is TGTGCCAGCACCGGACAGGGGGAGGGCAATGAGCAGTTCTTC.

This chain links TRBV20-1 with TRBJ2-7; 13 bases line up with TRBD2. Germline CDR1 and CDR2: DFQATT and SNEGSKA (reference sequence). The CDR3 contains 18 residues. V was pared by 2 bases and J by 0 bases, with 10 bases of the junction left unmatched. CDR3 amino acids: CSARSLGTSGESSYEQYF. As DNA, the CDR3 is TGCAGTGCTAGATCGTTAGGGACTAGCGGGGAAAGCTCCTACGAGCAGTACTTC.

V usage is TRBV29-1 and J usage is TRBJ1-2; D remains ambiguous. Germline V gene lookup returns CDR1 SQVTM and CDR2 ANQGSEA. CDR3 length: 13 residues. V gave up 1 base and J gave up 8 bases, with 14 bases separating them. The CDR3 sequence: CSVEVQQGGGYTF. Here the CDR3 DNA reads TGCAGCGTTGAAGTCCAACAAGGTGGCGGCTACACCTTC.